Listed below are T cell receptor beta chains from one sample, sequenced in a study of early T cells in non-severe SARS-CoV-2 infection. TCRdb used MiXCR to reprocess the 5' RACE reads, holding one entry per CDR3 protein. The table lists tens of thousands of distinct CDR3 sequences, roughly 13% of them singletons. The specimen sequenced was whole blood. Receptor source: an adult who was a healthcare worker with PCR-confirmed SARS-CoV-2 infection or an uninfected control (not recorded which). CDR3s include the opening cysteine and the closing phenylalanine or tryptophan. The D gene is left open where the match is weak. Clone size, where shown, is once, few, many, or a class for clones that have expanded.

clone size	D gene	J gene	V gene	CDR3 DNA	CDR3 protein
many	-	TRBJ2-7	TRBV5-6	TGTGCCAGCAGCTTGCTGGGCCTCCGGTACGAGCAGTACTTC	CASSLLGLRYEQYF
many	-	TRBJ2-7	TRBV11-3	TGTGCCAGCAGCTCCCCCGCGGGCTACGAGCAGTACTTC	CASSSPAGYEQYF
few	TRBD1	TRBJ2-2	TRBV18	TGTGCCAGCTCTCAGGACAGGTCCGCGAACACCGGGGAGCTGTTTTTT	CASSQDRSANTGELFF
-	TRBD2	TRBJ2-5	TRBV6-6	TGTGCCAGCAGTTATGGGGGAGGGGAGACCCAGTACTTC	CASSYGGGETQYF
few	-	TRBJ1-2	TRBV5-1	TGCGCCAGCAGCTTGGGTGGCCCAACTAACTATGGCTACACCTTC	CASSLGGPTNYGYTF
-	-	TRBJ2-1	TRBV24-1	TGTGCCACCAGTGATTACTATGAGCAGTTCTTC	CATSDYYEQFF
-	TRBD2	TRBJ2-3	TRBV6-1	TGTGCCAGCAGTGAATGGGCGGGAGAGGGCACAGATACGCAGTATTTT	CASSEWAGEGTDTQYF
few	-	TRBJ2-1	TRBV12-3/TRBV12-4	TGTGCCAGCAGGCATAGGAATGAGCAGTTCTTC	CASRHRNEQFF
-	-	TRBJ1-1	TRBV29-1	TGCAGCGTTGGAGGCAGGGGAACTGAAGCTTTCTTT	CSVGGRGTEAFF
few	-	TRBJ1-3	TRBV12-3/TRBV12-4	TGTGCCAGCCGTGGGGTGGCAGCTGGAAACACCATATATTTT	CASRGVAAGNTIYF
-	-	TRBJ2-5	TRBV7-9	TGTGCCAGCAGCTTATTCCCCCTTAGAGAGACCCAGTACTTC	CASSLFPLRETQYF
many	-	TRBJ1-1	TRBV18	TGTGCCAGCTCTCTTCAGGGCTTTTCGTCGCGGAACACTGAAGCTTTCTTT	CASSLQGFSSRNTEAFF
many	-	TRBJ2-1	TRBV7-2	TGTGCCAGCAGCTTACAACGAGTTAACAATGAGCAGTTCTTC	CASSLQRVNNEQFF
-	-	TRBJ1-1	TRBV6-5	TGTGCCAGCAGTTACTCTAAGGGTATGAACACTGAAGCTTTCTTT	CASSYSKGMNTEAFF
few	-	TRBJ2-1	TRBV29-1	TGCAGCGTTGAAATTAGTAGTGGGGGGAGTGAGCAGTTCTTC	CSVEISSGGSEQFF
-	-	TRBJ2-1	TRBV12-3/TRBV12-4	TGTGCCAGCAGTTTGGGAAATGAGCAGTTCTTC	CASSLGNEQFF
-	-	TRBJ2-2	TRBV6-1	TGTGCCAGCAGTGAAGCGCAGGGATCCGGGGAGCTGTTTTTT	CASSEAQGSGELFF
-	TRBD1	TRBJ1-2	TRBV20-1	TGCAGTGCTCAGGGGGCCGAAAGCCATGGCTACACCTTC	CSAQGAESHGYTF
few	TRBD2	TRBJ2-3	TRBV2	TGTGCCAGAAGCCTTGGGCTAGCGGGGGGCCAGCCCCTAACAGATACGCAGTATTTT	CARSLGLAGGQPLTDTQYF
many	-	TRBJ1-5	TRBV2	TGTGCCAGCAGTGAAGGGGCAGGGCTTCAGCCCCAGCATTTT	CASSEGAGLQPQHF
few	-	TRBJ2-1	TRBV2	TGTGCCAGCGGCGATCCGGGACGCATTTCCTACAATGAGCAGTTCTTC	CASGDPGRISYNEQFF
many	-	TRBJ2-1	TRBV3-1	TGTGCCAGCACTCCAGGGGGGGCGCGCAATGAGCAGTTCTTC	CASTPGGARNEQFF
few	TRBD2	TRBJ2-5	TRBV19	TGTGCCAGTAGTCGCACGATCTCATTGGGAGGGGAAGAGACCCAGTACTTC	CASSRTISLGGEETQYF
-	TRBD2	TRBJ2-3	TRBV7-2	TGTGCCAGCAGCCCCCGAGCGGGAAGCACAGATACGCAGTATTTT	CASSPRAGSTDTQYF
many	TRBD2	TRBJ2-1	TRBV20-1	TGCAGTGCTAGAGATTTTCGAGCGGGATCCGAAAAACTGTTCTTC	CSARDFRAGSEKLFF
many	-	TRBJ2-3	TRBV7-9	TGTGCCAGCAGCCCCCAGGGAACAGCCACTAGCACAGATACGCAGTATTTT	CASSPQGTATSTDTQYF
few	-	TRBJ1-3	TRBV18	TGTGCCAGCTCACCGGCGGCGGCGAGCTCTGGAAACACCATATATTTT	CASSPAAASSGNTIYF
-	-	TRBJ1-6	TRBV14	TGTGCCAGCAGCCAAGACGGGTTTTCACCCCTCCACTTT	CASSQDGFSPLHF
-	-	TRBJ2-2	TRBV30	TGTGCCTCCAATCCCCTTACGCCTAGATACACCGGGGAGCTGTTTTTT	CASNPLTPRYTGELFF
few	TRBD1	TRBJ2-1	TRBV19	TGTGCCAGTAGGGACAGGATATACAATGAGCAGTTCTTC	CASRDRIYNEQFF
-	-	TRBJ1-1	TRBV5-1	TGCGCCAGCAGCTTACCGGGGGGTTCCATGAACACTGAAGCTTTCTTT	CASSLPGGSMNTEAFF
-	-	TRBJ1-2	TRBV29-1	TGCAGCGTAGTAATAACCGCCTCAGGTGCCTACACCTTC	CSVVITASGAYTF
-	-	TRBJ2-2	TRBV18	TGTGCCAGCTCACTAGCGGAGAACACCGGGGAGCTGTTTTTT	CASSLAENTGELFF
many	TRBD1	TRBJ2-7	TRBV6-1	TGTGCCAGCAGTGGACAGGGCTGGGAGCAGTACTTC	CASSGQGWEQYF
many	-	TRBJ2-1	TRBV19	TGTGCCAGTAACTCGCTAGGGGGAACCTACAATGAGCAGTTCTTC	CASNSLGGTYNEQFF
-	TRBD1	TRBJ2-7	TRBV27	TGTGCCAGCTTGAGGACAGGTAAATCCTACGAGCAGTACTTC	CASLRTGKSYEQYF
few	-	TRBJ2-7	TRBV9	TGTGCCAGCAGCCCCCCAACGGCGGACTACGAGCAGTACTTC	CASSPPTADYEQYF
-	-	TRBJ1-1	TRBV7-8	TGTGCCAGCAGCTCCACCGAAGGAGAGTGGCTGATTGAAGCTTTCTTT	CASSSTEGEWLIEAFF
few	TRBD1	TRBJ1-1	TRBV12-5	TGTGCTAGTGGTTTGGTACTCGGGACAGGCAGAATGAACACTGAAGCTTTCTTT	CASGLVLGTGRMNTEAFF
many	-	TRBJ2-3	TRBV11-2	TGTGCCAGCAGCTTCCCGGGTACGCAGTATTTT	CASSFPGTQYF
-	-	TRBJ1-1	TRBV7-9	TGTGCCAGCAGCCCGACCTATCTAAACACTGAAGCTTTCTTT	CASSPTYLNTEAFF
many	TRBD2	TRBJ2-5	TRBV9	TGTGCCAGCAGCGTAGGTCTTGGGACTAGCTTACAAGAGACCCAGTACTTC	CASSVGLGTSLQETQYF
many	-	TRBJ2-4	TRBV6-1	TGTGCCAGCAGTGTGAACATTCAGTACTTC	CASSVNIQYF
few	-	TRBJ1-5	TRBV9	TGTGCCAGCAGCGCGAGACCCGATCAGCCCCAGCATTTT	CASSARPDQPQHF